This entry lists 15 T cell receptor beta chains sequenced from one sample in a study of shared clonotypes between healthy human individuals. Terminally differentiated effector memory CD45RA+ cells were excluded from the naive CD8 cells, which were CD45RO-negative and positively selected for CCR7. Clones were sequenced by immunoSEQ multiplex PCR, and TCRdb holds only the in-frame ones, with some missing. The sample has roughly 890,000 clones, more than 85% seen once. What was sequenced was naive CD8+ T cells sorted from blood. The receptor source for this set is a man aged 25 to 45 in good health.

In DNA, the CDR3 is TGTGCCAGCAGTGCGATGGGACGCGAGACCCTTTACGAGCAGTACTTC. It is translated as CASSAMGRETLYEQYF. The rearrangement uses TRBV27 and TRBJ2-7; D possibly matches TRBD1 or TRBD2 (5 bases each). This CDR3 has 16 amino acids. V lost 5 bases to trimming and J lost 4 bases, with 21 bases between them. CDR1 is MNHEY, CDR2 SMNVEV, per germline (reference sequence).

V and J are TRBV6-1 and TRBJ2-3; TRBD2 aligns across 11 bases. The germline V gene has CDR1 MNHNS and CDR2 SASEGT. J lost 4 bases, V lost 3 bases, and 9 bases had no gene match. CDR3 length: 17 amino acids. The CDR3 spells CASSDTILAGASDTQYF. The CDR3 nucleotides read TGTGCCAGCAGTGACACCATACTAGCGGGAGCATCAGATACGCAGTATTTT.

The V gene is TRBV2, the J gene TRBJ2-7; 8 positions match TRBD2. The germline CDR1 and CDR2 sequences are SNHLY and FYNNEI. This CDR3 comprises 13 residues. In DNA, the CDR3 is TGTACACTGAGGGCGGGAGGTGTCTACGAGCAGTACTTC. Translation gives CTLRAGGVYEQYF.

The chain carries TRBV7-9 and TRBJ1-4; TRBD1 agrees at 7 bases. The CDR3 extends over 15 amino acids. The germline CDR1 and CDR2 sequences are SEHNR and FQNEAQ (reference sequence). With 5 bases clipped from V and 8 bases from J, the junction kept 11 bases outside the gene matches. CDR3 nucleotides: TGTGCCAGCAGCGATCCGACAGGGTTACAGGAAAAACTGTTTTTT. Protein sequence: CASSDPTGLQEKLFF.

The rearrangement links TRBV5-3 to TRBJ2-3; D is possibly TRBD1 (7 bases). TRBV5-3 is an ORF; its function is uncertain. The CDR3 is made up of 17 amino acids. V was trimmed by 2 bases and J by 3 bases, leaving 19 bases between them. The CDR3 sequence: CARSFYRLEGATDTQYF. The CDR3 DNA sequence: TGTGCCAGAAGCTTTTACAGGTTGGAGGGGGCGACAGATACGCAGTATTTT.

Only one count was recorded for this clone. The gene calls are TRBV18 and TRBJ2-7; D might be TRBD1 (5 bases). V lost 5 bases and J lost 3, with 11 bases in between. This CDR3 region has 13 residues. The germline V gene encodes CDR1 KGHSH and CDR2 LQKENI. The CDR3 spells CASSTGHIYEQYF. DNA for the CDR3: TGTGCCAGCTCAACCGGACACATCTACGAGCAGTACTTC.

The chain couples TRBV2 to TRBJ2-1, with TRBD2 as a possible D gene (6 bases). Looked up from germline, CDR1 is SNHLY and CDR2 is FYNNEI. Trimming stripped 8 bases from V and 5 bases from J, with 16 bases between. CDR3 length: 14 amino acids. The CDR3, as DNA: TGTGCCAGCCTCACTAGCCGGAGGGACAATGAGCAGTTCTTC. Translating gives CASLTSRRDNEQFF.

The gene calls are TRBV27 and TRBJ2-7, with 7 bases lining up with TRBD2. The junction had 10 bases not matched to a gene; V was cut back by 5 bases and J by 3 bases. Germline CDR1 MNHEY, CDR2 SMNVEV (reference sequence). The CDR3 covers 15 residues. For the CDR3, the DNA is TGTGCCAGCAGTCGGGCGGGGGAGGGCTTCTACGAGCAGTACTTC. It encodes CASSRAGEGFYEQYF.

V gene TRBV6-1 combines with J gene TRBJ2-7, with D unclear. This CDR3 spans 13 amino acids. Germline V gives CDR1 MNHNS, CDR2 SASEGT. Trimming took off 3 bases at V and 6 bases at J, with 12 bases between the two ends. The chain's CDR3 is CASSDAYDGEQYF. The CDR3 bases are TGTGCCAGCAGTGACGCATACGACGGCGAGCAGTACTTC.

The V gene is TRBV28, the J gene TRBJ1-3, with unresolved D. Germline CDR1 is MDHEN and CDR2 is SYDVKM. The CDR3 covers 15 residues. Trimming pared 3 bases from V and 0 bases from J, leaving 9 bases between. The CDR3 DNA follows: TGTGCCAGCAGTTTTTGGTCAGGCTCTGGAAACACCATATATTTT. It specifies CASSFWSGSGNTIYF.

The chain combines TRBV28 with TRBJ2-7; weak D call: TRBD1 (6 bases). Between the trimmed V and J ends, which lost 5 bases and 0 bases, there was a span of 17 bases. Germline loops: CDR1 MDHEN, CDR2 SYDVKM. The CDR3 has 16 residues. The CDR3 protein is CASSAHWDNSSYEQYF. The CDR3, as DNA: TGTGCCAGCAGTGCTCACTGGGACAACAGCTCCTACGAGCAGTACTTC. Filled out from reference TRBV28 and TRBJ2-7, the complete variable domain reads DVKVTQSSRYLVKRTGEKVFLECVQDMDHENMFWYRQDPGLGLRLIYFSYDVKMKEKGDIPEGYSVSREKKERFSLILESASTNQTSMYLCASSAHWDNSSYEQYFGPGTRLTVT.

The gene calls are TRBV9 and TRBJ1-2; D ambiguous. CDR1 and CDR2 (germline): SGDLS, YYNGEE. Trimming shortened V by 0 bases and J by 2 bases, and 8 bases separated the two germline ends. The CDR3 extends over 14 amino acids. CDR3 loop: CASSVGGQNYGYTF. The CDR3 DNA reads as TGTGCCAGCAGCGTAGGGGGTCAGAACTATGGCTACACCTTC.

DNA of the CDR3: TGCGCCAGCAGTGAATTGATAGCGGGAGGCCCTTATAATGAGCAGTTCTTC. Amino acids: CASSELIAGGPYNEQFF. V and J are TRBV10-1 and TRBJ2-1; 10 nucleotides align to TRBD2. Losses at the gene ends were 3 bases for V and 7 bases for J; bases not matched to a gene: 12. There are 17 residues in the CDR3. The germline V gene has CDR1 WNHNN and CDR2 SYGVQD (reference sequence).

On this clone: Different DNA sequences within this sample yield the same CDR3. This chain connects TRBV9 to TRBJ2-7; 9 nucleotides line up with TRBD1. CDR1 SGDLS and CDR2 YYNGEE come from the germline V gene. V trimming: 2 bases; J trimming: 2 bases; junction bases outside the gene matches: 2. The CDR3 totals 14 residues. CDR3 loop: CASSVGTGPYEQYF. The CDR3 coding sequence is TGTGCCAGCAGCGTTGGGACAGGGCCCTACGAGCAGTACTTC.

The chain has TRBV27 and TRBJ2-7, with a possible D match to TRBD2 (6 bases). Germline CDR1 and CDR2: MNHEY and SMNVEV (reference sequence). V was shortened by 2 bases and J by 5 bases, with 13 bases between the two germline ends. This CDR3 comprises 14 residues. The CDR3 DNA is TGTGCCAGCAGTTTACTGACTAGTTTCCACGAGCAGTACTTC. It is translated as CASSLLTSFHEQYF.